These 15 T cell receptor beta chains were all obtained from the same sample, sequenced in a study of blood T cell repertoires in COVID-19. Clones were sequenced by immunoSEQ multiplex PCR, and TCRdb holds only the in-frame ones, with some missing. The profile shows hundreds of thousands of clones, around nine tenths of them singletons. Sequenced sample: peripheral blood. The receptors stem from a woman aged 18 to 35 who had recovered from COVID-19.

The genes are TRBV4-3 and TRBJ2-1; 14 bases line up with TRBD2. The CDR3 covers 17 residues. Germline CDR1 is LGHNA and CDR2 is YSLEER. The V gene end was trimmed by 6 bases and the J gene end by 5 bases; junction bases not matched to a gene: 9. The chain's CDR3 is CASSEGLAGGWNNEQFF. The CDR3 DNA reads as TGCGCCAGCAGTGAAGGACTAGCGGGAGGTTGGAACAATGAGCAGTTCTTC.

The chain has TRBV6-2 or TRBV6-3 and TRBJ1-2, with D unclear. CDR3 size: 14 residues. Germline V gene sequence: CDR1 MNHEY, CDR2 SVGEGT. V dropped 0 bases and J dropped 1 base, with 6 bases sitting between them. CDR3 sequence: CASSYSRGNYGYTF. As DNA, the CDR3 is TGTGCCAGCAGTTACTCCCGGGGTAACTATGGCTACACCTTC.

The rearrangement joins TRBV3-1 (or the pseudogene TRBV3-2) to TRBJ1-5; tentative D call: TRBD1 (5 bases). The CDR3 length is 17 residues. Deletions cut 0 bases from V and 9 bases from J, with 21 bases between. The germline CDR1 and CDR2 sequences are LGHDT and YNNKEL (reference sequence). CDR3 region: CASSQEPGDSLYRPQHF. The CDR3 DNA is TGTGCCAGCAGCCAAGAACCGGGGGATAGCCTGTATCGGCCCCAGCATTTT.

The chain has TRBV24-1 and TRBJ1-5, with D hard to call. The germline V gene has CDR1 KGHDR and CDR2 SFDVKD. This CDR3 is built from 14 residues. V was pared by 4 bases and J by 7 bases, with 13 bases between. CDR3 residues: CATSELTSSQPQHF. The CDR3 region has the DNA TGTGCCACCAGTGAACTCACTAGTAGCCAGCCCCAGCATTTT.

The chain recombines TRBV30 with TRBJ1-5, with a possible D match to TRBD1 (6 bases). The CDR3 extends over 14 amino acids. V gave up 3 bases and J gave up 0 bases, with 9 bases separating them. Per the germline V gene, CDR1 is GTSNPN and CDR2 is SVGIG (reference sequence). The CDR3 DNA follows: TGTGCCTGGAGCTGGACAGATAGCAATCAGCCCCAGCATTTT. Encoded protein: CAWSWTDSNQPQHF.

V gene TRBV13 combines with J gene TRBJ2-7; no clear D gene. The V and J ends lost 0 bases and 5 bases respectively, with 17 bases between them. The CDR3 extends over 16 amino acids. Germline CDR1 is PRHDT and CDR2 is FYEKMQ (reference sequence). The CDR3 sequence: CASSLGRGITRNEQYF. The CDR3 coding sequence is TGTGCCAGCAGCTTAGGCCGAGGCATTACGAGGAACGAGCAGTACTTC.

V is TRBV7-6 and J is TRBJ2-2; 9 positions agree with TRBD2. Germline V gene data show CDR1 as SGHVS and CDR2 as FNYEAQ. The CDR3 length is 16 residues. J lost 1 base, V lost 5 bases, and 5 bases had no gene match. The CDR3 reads CASSPSSGGNTGELFF. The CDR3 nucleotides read TGTGCCAGCAGCCCTAGTAGCGGGGGGAACACCGGGGAGCTGTTTTTT.

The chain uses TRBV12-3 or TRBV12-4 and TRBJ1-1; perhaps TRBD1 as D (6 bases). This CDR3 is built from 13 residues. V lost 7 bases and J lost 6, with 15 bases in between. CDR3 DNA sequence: TGTGCCAGCATCCCAACAGGGATGGCTGAAGCTTTCTTT. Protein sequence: CASIPTGMAEAFF.

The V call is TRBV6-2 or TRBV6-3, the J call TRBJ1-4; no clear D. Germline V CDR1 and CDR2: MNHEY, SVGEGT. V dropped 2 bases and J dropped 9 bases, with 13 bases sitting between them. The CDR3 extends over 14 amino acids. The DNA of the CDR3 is TGTGCCAGCAGTTACCCACGGACTGAGAAAAAACTGTTTTTT. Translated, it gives CASSYPRTEKKLFF.

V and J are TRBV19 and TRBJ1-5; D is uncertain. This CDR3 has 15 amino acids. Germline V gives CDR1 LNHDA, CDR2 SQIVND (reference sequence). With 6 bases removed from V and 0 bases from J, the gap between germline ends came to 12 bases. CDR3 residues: CASSRGMFSNQPQHF. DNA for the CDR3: TGTGCCAGTAGCAGAGGGATGTTTAGCAATCAGCCCCAGCATTTT.

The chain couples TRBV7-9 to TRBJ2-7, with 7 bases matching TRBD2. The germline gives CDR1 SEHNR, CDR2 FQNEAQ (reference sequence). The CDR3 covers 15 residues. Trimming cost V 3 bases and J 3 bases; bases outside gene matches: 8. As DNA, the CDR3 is TGTGCCAGCAGCTTCCCTAGCGGAGCTAACTACGAGCAGTACTTC. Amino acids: CASSFPSGANYEQYF. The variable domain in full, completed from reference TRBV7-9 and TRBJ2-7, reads DTGVSQNPRHKITKRGQNVTFRCDPISEHNRLYWYRQTLGQGPEFLTYFQNEAQLEKSRLLSDRFSAERPKGSFSTLEIQRTEQGDSAMYLCASSFPSGANYEQYFGPGTRLTVT.

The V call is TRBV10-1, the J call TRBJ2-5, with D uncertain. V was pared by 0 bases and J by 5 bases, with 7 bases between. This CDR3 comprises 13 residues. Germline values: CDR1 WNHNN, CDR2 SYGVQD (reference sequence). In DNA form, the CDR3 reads TGCGCCAGCAGTGAGTCCCCTGAGGAGACCCAGTACTTC. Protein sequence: CASSESPEETQYF.

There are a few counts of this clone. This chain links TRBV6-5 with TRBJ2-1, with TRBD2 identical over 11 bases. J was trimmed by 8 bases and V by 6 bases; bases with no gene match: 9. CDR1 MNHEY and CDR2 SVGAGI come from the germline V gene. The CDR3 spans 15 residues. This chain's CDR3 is CASSPLAGGSDEQFF. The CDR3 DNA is TGTGCCAGCAGCCCCCTAGCGGGAGGCTCGGATGAGCAGTTCTTC.

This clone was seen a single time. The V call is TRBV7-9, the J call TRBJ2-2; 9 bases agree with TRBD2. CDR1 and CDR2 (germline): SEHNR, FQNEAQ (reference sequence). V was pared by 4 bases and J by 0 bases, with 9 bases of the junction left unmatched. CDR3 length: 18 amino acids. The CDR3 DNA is TGTGCCAGCAGCTGGGGACTAGCAGGAGCGCCGAACACCGGGGAGCTGTTTTTT. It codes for CASSWGLAGAPNTGELFF.

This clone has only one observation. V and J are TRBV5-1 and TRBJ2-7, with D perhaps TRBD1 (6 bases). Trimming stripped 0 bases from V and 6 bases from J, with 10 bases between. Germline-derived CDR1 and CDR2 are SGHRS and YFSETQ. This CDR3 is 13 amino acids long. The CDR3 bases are TGCGCCAGCAGCTTGGACAGGGTAGGCGAGCAGTACTTC. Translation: CASSLDRVGEQYF.